These 8 T cell receptor beta chains originate from one sample sequenced in a study of OX40 agonist ivuxolimab in advanced cancers. Sequencing used immunoSEQ multiplex PCR; TCRdb keeps in-frame clones, though not all of them. The sample lists around 34,000 clones; about 86% were seen once. The sample was CD4+ or CD8+ T cells sorted from blood, taken in a trial of the OX40 agonist ivuxolimab. Receptors originate from an adult with an advanced solid tumor such as melanoma, head and neck, liver or kidney cancer.

V and J are TRBV2 and TRBJ2-5; perhaps TRBD1 as D (6 bases). The V gene lost 8 bases and the J gene lost 2 bases, with 12 bases spanning the gap. CDR1 is SNHLY and CDR2 is FYNNEI in the germline V gene. CDR3 size: 13 residues. The CDR3 DNA sequence: TGTGCCAGCGCCCGGGACACACAAGAGACCCAGTACTTC. Its protein product is CASARDTQETQYF. Using reference TRBV2 and TRBJ2-5 for the parts outside the CDR3, the full variable domain is EPEVTQTPSHQVTQMGQEVILRCVPISNHLYFYWYRQILGQKVEFLVSFYNNEISEKSEIFDDQFSVERPDGSNFTLKIRSTKLEDSAMYFCASARDTQETQYFGPGTRLLVL.

The V and J genes are TRBV9 and TRBJ2-3, with 7 bases that match TRBD2. V dropped 4 bases and J dropped 6; count of bases not matched to a gene: 11. The CDR3 has 15 amino acids. Germline CDR1 SGDLS, CDR2 YYNGEE. As DNA, the CDR3 is TGTGCCAGCAGCCCCGACGGGGGGACCTTCGATACGCAGTATTTT. Its translation: CASSPDGGTFDTQYF.

The CDR3 is CASSFYTGELFF. In DNA form, the CDR3 reads TGTGCCAGCAGTTTTTACACCGGGGAGCTGTTTTTT. J is TRBJ2-2 and V is TRBV28; D ambiguous. Germline loops: CDR1 MDHEN, CDR2 SYDVKM. The CDR3 length is 12 residues. V shed 3 bases and J shed 3 bases, with 2 bases lying between them.

This clone was detected only a few times. The chain carries TRBV4-2 and TRBJ1-2, with D uncertain. CDR3 length: 14 amino acids. Trimming pared 7 bases from V and 3 bases from J, leaving 15 bases between. Germline V gene sequence: CDR1 LGHNA, CDR2 YNFKEQ. The CDR3 loop is CASNKQGRDYGYTF. The DNA for the CDR3 is TGTGCCAGCAACAAACAAGGTCGGGACTATGGCTACACCTTC.

This clone was recorded a few times. The chain joins TRBV28 to TRBJ1-5; D unclear. V was pared by 5 bases and J by 0 bases, with 14 bases between. The CDR3 has 16 residues. Per germline, CDR1 MDHEN and CDR2 SYDVKM. CDR3 nucleotides: TGTGCCAGCAGTAGACGGGCATATACTAGCAATCAGCCCCAGCATTTT. It specifies CASSRRAYTSNQPQHF.

This clone was counted between two and nine times. V is TRBV6-1 and J is TRBJ1-1; D not resolved. The CDR3 contains 14 residues. Germline values: CDR1 MNHNS, CDR2 SASEGT. The germline V and J ends were trimmed by 6 bases and 11 bases, with 22 bases remaining between them. This CDR3 reads CASSSPLGVVWAFF. The DNA of the CDR3 is TGTGCCAGCAGCTCCCCATTAGGCGTGGTTTGGGCTTTCTTT.

The CDR3 protein is CASSMGWWGRGKNIQYF. CDR3 sequence (DNA): TGTGCCAGCAGCATGGGGTGGTGGGGGAGAGGCAAAAACATTCAGTACTTC. The genes are TRBV27 and TRBJ2-4, with D possibly being TRBD1 or TRBD2 (5 bases each). Trimming left V 6 bases short and J 3 bases short, with 21 bases between. Germline lookup yields CDR1 MNHEY and CDR2 SMNVEV (reference sequence). CDR3 size: 17 residues.

The chain recombines TRBV18 with TRBJ2-5, with D hard to call. This CDR3 contains 13 residues. Germline CDR1 and CDR2: KGHSH and LQKENI. With 6 bases removed from V and 4 bases from J, the gap between germline ends came to 12 bases. As DNA, the CDR3 is TGTGCCAGCTCCCCCCTTCAGACAGAGACCCAGTACTTC. Amino acids: CASSPLQTETQYF.